This T cell receptor beta chain derives from a study of molecular identifiers for immune sequencing clone quantification. Bulk TCR libraries used previously described methods and listed TCR primers. A single record per CDR3 protein comes from TCRdb applying MiXCR to the PCR reads. The sample includes about 320,000 distinct CDR3 sequences, 20% to 25% of them seen just once. Findings and caveats of the study: A shared barcode on identical TCR molecules could lead to underestimated sizes for highly expanded clones. Investigators reportedly could detect spiked Jurkat TCR RNA from one cell among over 750,000 naive cells.

Germline V gene sequence: CDR1 PRHDT, CDR2 FYEKMQ (reference sequence). This CDR3 is 16 amino acids long. Trimming took off 5 bases at V and 3 bases at J, with 20 bases between the two ends. The sample holds many counts of this clonotype. Its antigen is currently unknown. Naive CD8 T cells were FACS-sorted by CD8+CD4-CCR7+CD45RA+ markers. This chain uses TRBV13 with TRBJ2-7, with a tentative D call TRBD1 (6 bases). This receptor was obtained from a human donor in good health. Some libraries in this study had Jurkat cell RNA spiked in. Input material: naive CD8+ T cells from blood, with Jurkat cell RNA spiked in. Subset: FACS-sorted CD8+CD4-CCR7+CD45RA+ naive T cells. CDR3 protein: CASSPAGDKPFYEQYF. The CDR3 coding sequence is TGTGCCAGCAGCCCCGCCGGGGACAAGCCCTTCTACGAGCAGTACTTC.